This T cell receptor (beta chain) is drawn from a study of shared clonotypes between healthy human individuals (dated by TCRdb to 2019 to 2021). At the level of the whole study: The cohort included three men and a couple of women between 18 and 49 years of age. For each donor, CD4 naive and CD4 memory were each given three plates, CD8 naive was given two plates, and CD8 memory was given one plate. To estimate repertoire size and how much clonotype sharing occurs between individuals, the study deeply sequenced the blood TCR repertoires of roughly 5 healthy adults. To increase sequencing depth and limit assay-specific biases, different laboratories used diverse techniques to prepare libraries and sequence TCR repertoires. Leukapheresis yielded between about 0.9 and 9 billion PBMCs per donor.

On this clone itself: This receptor's antigen is unknown. No quality values exist for individual bases; no much larger clone is one base distant.

Here is what the overall study found, with its caveats: Rarefaction of sorted-subset datasets indicated incomplete sequencing despite the large sequencing depth. Pairwise subsampling indicated that sequencing depth was expected to affect the degree of clonotype sharing among donors. Sharing across several donors was observed for around 5% of naive CD4, around 3.5% of naive CD8, 2% to 2.5% of memory CD4, and over 0.3% of memory CD8 clonotypes. Clonotypes shared by all four sorted-subset donors showed higher generation probabilities than non-shared clonotypes. Estimated clonotype richness was generally larger for naive than for memory subsets. Only blood was sampled, and tissue TCR repertoires likely differ from those in blood. Because the study included only a small number of donors, the genetic and exposure-history diversity represented was limited.

CD8 naive samples consisted of CD45RO-negative cells that were positively selected for CCR7, yielding a CD45RA+CCR7+ population without TemRA cells. Donors were healthy HIV-negative adults with no recently reported acute infections or vaccinations. Every donor was a Caucasian adult residing in Nashville, Tennessee, USA. Blood was obtained by leukapheresis, after which PBMCs were separated by Ficoll-Histopaque density gradient centrifugation and cryopreserved in liquid nitrogen vapor phase. Analytical flow cytometry was used to check the purity and quantity of every magnetically sorted T cell population. Genomic DNA was isolated from every sorted fraction and measured by UV absorbance on a Nanodrop 2000c. The CDR3 goes from the cysteine to the phenylalanine over 17 residues. Solely the CDR3 DNA is kept, with 51 bases framed from the first base. V is clipped by 4 bases and J by 6 bases, and the sequence between their germline boundaries is 23 bases long. From the germline V gene, CDR1 is SGHTA and CDR2 is FQGNSA.

TCR CDR3 regions were amplified from genomic DNA by multiplex PCR using the deep immunoSEQ assay. Extracted genomic DNA from each cell subset was spread evenly across all wells of several immunoSEQ 96-well plates, with each plate serving as a replicate. For sorted subsets, each replicate PCR was loaded with roughly 0.2 ug genomic DNA, equivalent to 25,000 to 35,000 T cell genomes. Purified libraries were measured with a Qubit 3.0 fluorometer, size-checked on a Bioanalyzer 2100, and measured again with the KAPA Library Quantification kit. Every immunoSEQ 96-well plate was sequenced on a dedicated single-read 150-cycle Illumina NextSeq 550 flow cell. As for the authors' bioinformatics: The immunoSEQ output contained only junctional sequences without quality scores, so filtering could not match that applied to full-length reads. To assign V/J genes and CDR3, sequences were annotated against IMGT germline references using PyIR, a Python wrapper for IgBLAST v1.9. Reads with weak V/J assignments (E-value above 1e-6), missing CDR3, stop codons, out-of-frame junctions, or ambiguous translated residues were removed. A V3J clonotype was defined by an identical inferred V gene, J gene, and CDR3 amino acid sequence. The percentage overlap between two repertoires was calculated by dividing the number of shared unique clonotypes by the size of the smaller repertoire. RTK rarefaction, the Chao1 estimator, and Recon v2.1 estimates of unobserved clonotypes were used to assess repertoire richness. Generation probabilities were computed with OLGA for all TCRbeta clonotypes obtained by the gDNA method from a few donors. In its TCRdb copy, this immuneACCESS table keeps in-frame sequences only and misses some clones. Where compared with another copy, unresolved V genes explain less than half of these, and the others have no known cause. Clone size and V and J calls were adopted from that table, with D and trimming inferred from the DNA. The sample yields about 2 million clones; just under 95% were counted once. Jointly, the top ten make up roughly 1% of the sample.

This receptor chain uses TRBV7-2 and TRBJ2-3; the best D guess is TRBD2, with 6 bases matching. Sequences were obtained from naive CD8+ T cells sorted from blood. The sample's cell subset or site label is to be understood as: CD45RA+CCR7+. The sequence derives from a man aged 18 to 30 in good health. The CDR3 protein sequence reads: CASSSPYLGRSLDTQYF. At the DNA level, the sequence is TGTGCCAGCAGCTCTCCCTACCTGGGGAGGTCCTTGGATACGCAGTATTTT.